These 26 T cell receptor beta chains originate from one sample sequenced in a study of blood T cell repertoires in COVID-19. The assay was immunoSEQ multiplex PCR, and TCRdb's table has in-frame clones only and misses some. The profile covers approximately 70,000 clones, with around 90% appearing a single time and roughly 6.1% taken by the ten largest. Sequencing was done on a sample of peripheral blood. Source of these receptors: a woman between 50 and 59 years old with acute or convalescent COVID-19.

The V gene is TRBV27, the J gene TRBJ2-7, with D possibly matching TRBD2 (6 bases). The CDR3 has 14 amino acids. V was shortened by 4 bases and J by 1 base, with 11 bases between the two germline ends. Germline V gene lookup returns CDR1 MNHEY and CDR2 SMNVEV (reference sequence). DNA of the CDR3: TGTGCCAGCAGTTGGGGACTGGGATCCTACGAGCAGTACTTC. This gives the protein CASSWGLGSYEQYF.

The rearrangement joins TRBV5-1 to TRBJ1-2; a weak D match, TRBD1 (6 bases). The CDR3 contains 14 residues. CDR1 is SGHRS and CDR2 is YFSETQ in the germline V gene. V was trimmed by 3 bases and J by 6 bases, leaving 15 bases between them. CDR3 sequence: CASSSGPQGDGYTF. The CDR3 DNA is TGCGCCAGCAGCTCGGGCCCACAGGGTGATGGCTACACCTTC.

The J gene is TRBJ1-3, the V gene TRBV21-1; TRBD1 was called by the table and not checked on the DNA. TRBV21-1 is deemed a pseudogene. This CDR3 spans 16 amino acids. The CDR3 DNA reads TGTGCCAGCAGCGCAACCAGGGGGTGGGCTGGAAACACCATATATTTT. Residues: CASSATRGWAGNTIYF.

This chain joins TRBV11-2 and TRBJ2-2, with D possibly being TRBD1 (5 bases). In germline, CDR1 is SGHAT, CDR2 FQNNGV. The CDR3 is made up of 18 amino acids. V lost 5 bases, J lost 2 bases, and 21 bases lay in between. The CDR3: CASSRRAGRRSNTGELFF. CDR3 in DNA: TGTGCCAGCAGCCGCAGGGCAGGGCGCCGCTCTAACACCGGGGAGCTGTTTTTT.

CDR3 in DNA: TGTGCCAGCAACAGGGACAGGGGGCCCGCAGCTAACTATGGCTACACCTTC. Translating it yields CASNRDRGPAANYGYTF. This sequence joins TRBV7-8 and TRBJ1-2, with 12 bases matching TRBD1. In germline, CDR1 is SGHVS, CDR2 FQNEAQ. This CDR3 has 17 residues. V lost 7 bases to trimming and J lost 0 bases; unmatched junction nucleotides: 9. The whole variable domain, remainder taken from reference TRBV7-8 and TRBJ1-2, is GAGVSQSPRYKVAKRGQDVALRCDPISGHVSLFWYQQALGQGPEFLTYFQNEAQLDKSGLPSDRFFAERPEGSVSTLKIQRTQQEDSAVYLCASNRDRGPAANYGYTFGSGTRLTVV.

As DNA, the CDR3 is TGTGCCAGCACCGCTGCCGGGACTACCCAAGAGACCCAGTACTTC. It is translated as CASTAAGTTQETQYF. V and J are TRBV2 and TRBJ2-5; 7 bases line up with TRBD2. CDR3 length: 15 residues. Germline trimming cut 7 bases from V and 1 base from J; bases unmatched to any gene: 9. Germline assignment: CDR1 SNHLY and CDR2 FYNNEI.

CDR3 sequence reads: CAWSPDRGDQPQHF. CDR3 DNA: TGTGCCTGGAGTCCGGACAGGGGGGATCAGCCCCAGCATTTT. This rearrangement joins TRBV30 to TRBJ1-5, with TRBD1 identical over 10 bases. CDR3 length: 14 residues. Germline V gene sequence: CDR1 GTSNPN, CDR2 SVGIG (reference sequence). J gave up 5 bases and V 2 bases, and 3 bases lay outside the gene matches.

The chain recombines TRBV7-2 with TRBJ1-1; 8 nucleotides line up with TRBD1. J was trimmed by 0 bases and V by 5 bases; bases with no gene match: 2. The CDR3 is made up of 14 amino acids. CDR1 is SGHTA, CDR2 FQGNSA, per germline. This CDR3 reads CASSPGGMNTEAFF. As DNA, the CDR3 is TGTGCCAGCAGCCCAGGGGGCATGAACACTGAAGCTTTCTTT.

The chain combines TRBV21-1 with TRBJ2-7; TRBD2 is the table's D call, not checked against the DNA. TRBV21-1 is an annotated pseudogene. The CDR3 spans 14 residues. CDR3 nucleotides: TGTGCCAGCACCCCGGGACTGGCCCTTGGAGAGCAGTACTTC. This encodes CASTPGLALGEQYF.

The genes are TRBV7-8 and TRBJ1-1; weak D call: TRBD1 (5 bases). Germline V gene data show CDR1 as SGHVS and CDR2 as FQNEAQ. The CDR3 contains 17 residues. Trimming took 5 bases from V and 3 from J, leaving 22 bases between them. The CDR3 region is CASSPLRWGRIYTEAFF. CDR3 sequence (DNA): TGTGCCAGCAGCCCCCTAAGATGGGGCCGAATCTACACTGAAGCTTTCTTT.

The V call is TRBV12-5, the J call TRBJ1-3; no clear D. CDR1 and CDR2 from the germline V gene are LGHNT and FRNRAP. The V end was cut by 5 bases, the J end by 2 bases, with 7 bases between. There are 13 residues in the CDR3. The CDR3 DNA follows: TGTGCTAGTGGTCCCTCCGCTGGAAACACCATATATTTT. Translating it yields CASGPSAGNTIYF.

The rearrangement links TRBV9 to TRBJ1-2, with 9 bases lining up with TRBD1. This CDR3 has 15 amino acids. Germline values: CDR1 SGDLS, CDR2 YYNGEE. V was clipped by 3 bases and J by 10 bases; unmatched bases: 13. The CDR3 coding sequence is TGTGCCAGCAGCGCACCGGGACAGGGCCCTGTGGACTACACCTTC. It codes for CASSAPGQGPVDYTF.

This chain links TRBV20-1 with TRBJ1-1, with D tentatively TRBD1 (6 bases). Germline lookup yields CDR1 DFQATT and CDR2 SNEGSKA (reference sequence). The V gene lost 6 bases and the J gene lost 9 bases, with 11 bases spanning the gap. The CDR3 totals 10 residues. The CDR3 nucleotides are TGCAGTGCAAGGACAGACAAAGCTTTCTTT. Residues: CSARTDKAFF.

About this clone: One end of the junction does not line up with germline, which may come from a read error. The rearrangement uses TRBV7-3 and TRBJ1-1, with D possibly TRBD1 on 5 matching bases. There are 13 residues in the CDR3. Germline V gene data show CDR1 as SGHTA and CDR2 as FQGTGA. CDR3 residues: CASSADTSSFRRF. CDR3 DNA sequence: TGTGCCAGCAGCGCGGACACTTCTTCCTTCCGCCGATTT.

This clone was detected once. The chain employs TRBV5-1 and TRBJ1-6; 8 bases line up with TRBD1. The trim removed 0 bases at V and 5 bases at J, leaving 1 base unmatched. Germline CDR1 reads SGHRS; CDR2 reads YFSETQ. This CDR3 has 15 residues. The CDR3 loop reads CASSLVTGDNSPLHF. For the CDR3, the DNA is TGCGCCAGCAGCTTGGTGACAGGGGATAATTCACCCCTCCACTTT.

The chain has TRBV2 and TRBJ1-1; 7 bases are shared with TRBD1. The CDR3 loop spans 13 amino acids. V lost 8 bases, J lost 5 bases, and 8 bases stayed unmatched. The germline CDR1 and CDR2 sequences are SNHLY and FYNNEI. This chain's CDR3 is CASARGPETEAFF. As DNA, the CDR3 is TGTGCCAGCGCGAGGGGGCCCGAAACTGAAGCTTTCTTT.

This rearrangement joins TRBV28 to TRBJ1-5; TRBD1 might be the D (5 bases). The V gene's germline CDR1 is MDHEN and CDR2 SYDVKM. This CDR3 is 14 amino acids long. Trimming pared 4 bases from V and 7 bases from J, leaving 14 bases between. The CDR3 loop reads CASSSTLGGQPQHF. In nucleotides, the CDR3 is TGTGCCAGCAGTTCTACCTTGGGGGGGCAGCCCCAGCATTTT.

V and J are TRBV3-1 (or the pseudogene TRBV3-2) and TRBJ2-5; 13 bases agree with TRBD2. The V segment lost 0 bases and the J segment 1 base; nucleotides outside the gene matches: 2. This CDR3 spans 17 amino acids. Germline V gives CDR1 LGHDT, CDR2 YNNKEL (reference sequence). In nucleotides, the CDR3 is TGTGCCAGCAGCCAAGAAGGGACTAGCGGGGCCCAAGAGACCCAGTACTTC. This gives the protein CASSQEGTSGAQETQYF.

CDR3 in DNA: TGTGCCAGCAGCCAACTGGGGGGGAATGAGCAGTTCTTC. Its protein product is CASSQLGGNEQFF. V is TRBV3-1 (or the pseudogene TRBV3-2) and J is TRBJ2-1; 7 positions agree with TRBD2. With 2 bases clipped from V and 7 bases from J, the junction kept 2 bases outside the gene matches. The length of the CDR3 is 13 residues. Germline CDR1 and CDR2: LGHDT and YNNKEL (reference sequence).

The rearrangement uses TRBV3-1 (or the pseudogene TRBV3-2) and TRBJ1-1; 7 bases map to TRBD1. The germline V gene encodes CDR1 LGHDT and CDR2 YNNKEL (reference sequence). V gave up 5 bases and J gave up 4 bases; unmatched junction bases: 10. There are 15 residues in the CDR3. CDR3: CASSEIGGRGTEAFF. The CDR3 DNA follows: TGTGCCAGCAGCGAGATAGGGGGCCGTGGCACTGAAGCTTTCTTT.

The CDR3 sequence: CASTRLAGGPDTQYF. The DNA for the CDR3 is TGTGCCAGCACCAGACTAGCGGGAGGGCCAGATACGCAGTATTTT. The chain employs TRBV7-9 and TRBJ2-3; TRBD2 agrees at 14 bases. The CDR3 has 15 residues. The V segment lost 7 bases and the J segment 4 bases; nucleotides outside the gene matches: 4. Germline CDR1 and CDR2: SEHNR and FQNEAQ (reference sequence).

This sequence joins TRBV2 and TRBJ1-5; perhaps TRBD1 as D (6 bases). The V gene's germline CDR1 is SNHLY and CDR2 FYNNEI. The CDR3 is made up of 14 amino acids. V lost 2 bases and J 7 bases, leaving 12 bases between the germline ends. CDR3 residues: CASSENTGYQPQHF. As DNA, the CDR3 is TGTGCCAGCAGTGAAAACACAGGGTACCAGCCCCAGCATTTT.

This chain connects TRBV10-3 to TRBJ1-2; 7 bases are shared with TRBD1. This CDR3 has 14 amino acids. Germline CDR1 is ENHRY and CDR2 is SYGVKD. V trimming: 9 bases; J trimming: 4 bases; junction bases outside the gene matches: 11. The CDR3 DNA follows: TGTGCCATTACGGGACAGCCGGATCTCTATGGCTACACCTTC. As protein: CAITGQPDLYGYTF.

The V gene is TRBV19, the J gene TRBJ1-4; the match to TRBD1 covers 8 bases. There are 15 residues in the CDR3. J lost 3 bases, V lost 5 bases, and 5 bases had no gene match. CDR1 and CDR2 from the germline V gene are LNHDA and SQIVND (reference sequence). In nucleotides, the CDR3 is TGTGCCAGTAGTCAACGGACAGGGTCTAATGAAAAACTGTTTTTT. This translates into CASSQRTGSNEKLFF.

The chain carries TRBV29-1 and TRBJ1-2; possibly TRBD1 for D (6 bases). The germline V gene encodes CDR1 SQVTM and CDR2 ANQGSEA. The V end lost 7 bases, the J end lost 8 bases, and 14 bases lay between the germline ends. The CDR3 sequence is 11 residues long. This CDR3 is CSGAGADGYTF. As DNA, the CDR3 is TGCAGCGGCGCGGGGGCGGACGGCTACACCTTC.

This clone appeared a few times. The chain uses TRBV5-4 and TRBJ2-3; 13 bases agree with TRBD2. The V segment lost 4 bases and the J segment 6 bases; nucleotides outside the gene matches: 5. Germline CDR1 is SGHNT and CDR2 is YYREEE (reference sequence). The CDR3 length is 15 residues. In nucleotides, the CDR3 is TGTGCCAGCAGCCTGGGACTAGCGGGATCCGATACGCAGTATTTT. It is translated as CASSLGLAGSDTQYF.